The clone carrying this TCR beta chain turned up a few times. Antigen: not known. With 60 Vbeta and 13 Jbeta primers, the PCR was carried out. The repertoire was sequenced with immunoSEQ multiplex PCR; TCRdb's copy has only in-frame clones and lacks some. The table lists around 140,000 clones, about 77% of them singletons. The data derive from a study of cytomegalovirus exposure and HLA in healthy donors. Study-level points and caveats: Prior analysis indicated that the majority of TCR beta V segments exhibited productivity approximately 90% or approximately 30% of the time. It was reportedly the case that the classifier diagnosed cytomegalovirus status with high specificity and sensitivity.

Per germline, CDR1 SGHNT and CDR2 YENEEA. The germline V and J ends were trimmed by 8 bases and 6 bases, with 16 bases remaining between them. The CDR3 runs 13 residues. The TCR originated in a woman in her 40s in good health and CMV-seronegative. The rearrangement links TRBV11-3 to TRBJ2-5, with D possibly TRBD1 on 8 matching bases. Sequencing input: PBMCs. CDR3: CASSGQGGKTQYF. CDR3 sequence (DNA): TGTGCCAGCTCAGGACAGGGAGGGAAGACCCAGTACTTC.